These 18 T cell receptor beta chains originate from one sample sequenced in a study of CD8 T cells in ankylosing spondylitis. MiXCR, run by TCRdb on the 5' RACE reads, gives a single entry per CDR3 protein. There are around 300,000 distinct CDR3 sequences in the sample; under 25% occur only once, and around 3.2% lies in the top ten. The sample comprised blood, either unsorted or a sorted T cell fraction (not recorded which). Receptors were obtained from a female donor with ankylosing spondylitis or in good health (not recorded which).

The genes are TRBV29-1 and TRBJ1-1; 8 bases map to TRBD1. V shed 8 bases, J shed 1 base, and the junction held 6 bases outside the gene matches. This CDR3 comprises 13 residues. Germline CDR1 is SQVTM and CDR2 is ANQGSEA. CDR3 nucleotide sequence: TGCAGCATACTACAGGGGGGGAACACTGAAGCTTTCTTT. Translation: CSILQGGNTEAFF.

This clonotype was observed once. The V and J genes are TRBV10-3 and TRBJ1-4; 7 bases line up with TRBD1. The V segment lost 6 bases and the J segment 7 bases; nucleotides outside the gene matches: 11. Germline CDR1 ENHRY, CDR2 SYGVKD. The CDR3 has 15 amino acids. CDR3 residues: CAIRSGQGDGEKLFF. As DNA, the CDR3 is TGTGCCATCAGATCGGGGCAGGGGGACGGTGAAAAACTGTTTTTT.

This rearrangement joins TRBV6-2 or TRBV6-3 to TRBJ1-1; perhaps TRBD1 as D (6 bases). Germline V CDR1 and CDR2: MNHEY, SVGEGT. The CDR3 has 13 residues. V was shortened by 5 bases and J by 3 bases, with 10 bases between the two germline ends. The CDR3 sequence is CASSGQWYTEAFF. The CDR3 DNA follows: TGTGCCAGCAGTGGACAGTGGTACACTGAAGCTTTCTTT.

The chain's CDR3 is CSARSGPPTDTQYF. The CDR3 nucleotides read TGCAGTGCTAGAAGTGGACCGCCCACAGATACGCAGTATTTT. The chain carries TRBV20-1 and TRBJ2-3; D ambiguous. Per the germline V gene, CDR1 is DFQATT and CDR2 is SNEGSKA (reference sequence). Trimming shortened V by 2 bases and J by 2 bases, and 11 bases separated the two germline ends. CDR3 length equals 14 residues.

This sequence joins TRBV5-1 and TRBJ2-7; possible D gene TRBD2, 6 bases. Germline loops: CDR1 SGHRS, CDR2 YFSETQ. V was trimmed by 5 bases and J by 4 bases, leaving 19 bases between them. This CDR3 is 15 amino acids long. CDR3 region: CASSYLGGGMYEQYF. As DNA, the CDR3 is TGCGCCAGCAGTTACCTAGGCGGAGGGATGTACGAGCAGTACTTC.

This clonotype was seen only a few times. This chain uses TRBV9 with TRBJ2-2, with D perhaps matching TRBD2 (6 bases). Per the germline V gene, CDR1 is SGDLS and CDR2 is YYNGEE. V shed 0 bases and J shed 7 bases, with 13 bases lying between them. This CDR3 comprises 15 residues. DNA for the CDR3: TGTGCCAGCAGCGTAGTGGACTACGTTTACGGGGAGCTGTTTTTT. It codes for CASSVVDYVYGELFF.

This clonotype was detected a few times. This sequence joins TRBV10-3 and TRBJ1-1, with unresolved D. Germline V gene data show CDR1 as ENHRY and CDR2 as SYGVKD. The CDR3 runs to 12 residues. V was shortened by 3 bases and J by 4 bases, with 6 bases between the two germline ends. CDR3 amino acids: CAISDKGTEAFF. The CDR3 DNA reads TGTGCCATCAGTGATAAAGGCACTGAAGCTTTCTTT.

The chain uses TRBV20-1 and TRBJ1-1, with a possible D match to TRBD1 (6 bases). With 5 bases removed from V and 4 bases from J, the gap between germline ends came to 8 bases. The CDR3 runs 11 residues. Germline CDR1 reads DFQATT; CDR2 reads SNEGSKA (reference sequence). CDR3 in amino acids: CSAEDSTEAFF. The CDR3 bases are TGCAGTGCTGAGGACAGCACTGAAGCTTTCTTT.

This clonotype was seen just once. The chain joins TRBV7-6 to TRBJ2-5; D is ambiguous. V was cut by 1 base and J by 5 bases, with 11 bases left in between. The CDR3 is made up of 14 amino acids. CDR1 and CDR2 from the germline V gene are SGHVS and FNYEAQ. CDR3 residues: CASSLGPTRETQYF. CDR3 DNA: TGTGCCAGCAGCTTAGGTCCCACTCGGGAGACCCAGTACTTC.

CDR3 in DNA: TGCGCCAGCAGCCCTGACGCTAGCGGGAGAAACAATGAGCAGTTCTTC. This codes for CASSPDASGRNNEQFF. The V call is TRBV5-1, the J call TRBJ2-1, with 10 bases aligning to TRBD2. This CDR3 spans 16 amino acids. Germline assignment: CDR1 SGHRS and CDR2 YFSETQ. Trimming removed 4 bases from V and 5 bases from J; junction bases left unmatched: 9. Combining the CDR3 with reference TRBV5-1 and TRBJ2-1 gives the whole variable domain KAGVTQTPRYLIKTRGQQVTLSCSPISGHRSVSWYQQTPGQGLQFLFEYFSETQRNKGNFPGRFSGRQFSNSRSEMNVSTLELGDSALYLCASSPDASGRNNEQFFGPGTRLTVL.

This clonotype was seen more than once but under ten times. The V call is TRBV20-1, the J call TRBJ1-5; 7 positions match TRBD1. Losses at the gene ends were 3 bases for V and 4 bases for J; bases not matched to a gene: 6. CDR3 length: 14 residues. CDR1 and CDR2 (germline): DFQATT, SNEGSKA (reference sequence). The CDR3 DNA follows: TGCAGTGCTAGGGACCACAGGGGTAATCAGCCCCAGCATTTT. It codes for CSARDHRGNQPQHF.

This clonotype was observed many times. The chain employs TRBV20-1 and TRBJ2-4; D possibly corresponds to TRBD2 (5 bases). Trimming shortened V by 6 bases and J by 5 bases, and 14 bases separated the two germline ends. Germline V gene lookup returns CDR1 DFQATT and CDR2 SNEGSKA (reference sequence). This CDR3 is built from 13 residues. The CDR3 spells CSAPPGSQNIQYF. CDR3 sequence (DNA): TGCAGTGCGCCCCCGGGGAGCCAAAACATTCAGTACTTC.

The chain links TRBV4-3 to TRBJ2-1; no reliable D call. Germline CDR1 and CDR2: LGHNA and YSLEER. The ends were cut back, 0 bases at V and 13 bases at J, with 16 bases in the middle. The CDR3 totals 14 residues. The CDR3 protein is CASSQEAGRFGQFF. The DNA for the CDR3 is TGCGCCAGCAGCCAAGAAGCAGGACGATTTGGCCAGTTCTTC.

This clonotype was seen many times. The gene calls are TRBV10-3 and TRBJ1-3; D might be TRBD1 (5 bases). CDR1 is ENHRY, CDR2 SYGVKD, per germline. The CDR3 runs to 12 residues. V lost 10 bases and J lost 4, with 11 bases in between. CDR3 region: CATRGTGNTIYF. In DNA, the CDR3 is TGTGCCACCCGAGGGACGGGAAACACCATATATTTT.

The V call is TRBV6-2 or TRBV6-3, the J call TRBJ2-7, with D tentatively TRBD2 (5 bases). Germline V gives CDR1 MNHEY, CDR2 SVGEGT. The V gene lost 5 bases and the J gene lost 4 bases, with 15 bases spanning the gap. This CDR3 is 14 amino acids long. The CDR3 bases are TGTGCCAGCAGTCCCCCGACTACAACTTACGAGCAGTACTTC. It specifies CASSPPTTTYEQYF.

The DNA of the CDR3 is TGTGCCAGCAGTTTATCAGGGGCTGAGACCTACGAGCAGTACTTC. Translating it yields CASSLSGAETYEQYF. The chain uses TRBV28 and TRBJ2-7; tentative D call: TRBD1 (6 bases). The CDR3 contains 15 residues. Trimming took 1 base from V and 2 from J, leaving 12 bases between them. Germline values: CDR1 MDHEN, CDR2 SYDVKM.

The chain uses TRBV12-3 or TRBV12-4 and TRBJ2-1, with 7 bases aligning to TRBD2. The J segment lost 7 bases and the V segment lost 6 bases, leaving 15 bases of the junction unmatched. The CDR3 sequence is 16 residues long. The DNA of the CDR3 is TGTGCCAGCAGCCGCCAGTCTGGCGGGAGTGGGAATGAGCAGTTCTTC. Translated: CASSRQSGGSGNEQFF.

Only a few counts were recorded for this clonotype. This chain joins TRBV20-1 and TRBJ2-7; D may be TRBD2 (6 bases). Trimming took off 0 bases at V and 6 bases at J, with 21 bases between the two ends. The CDR3 runs 16 residues. Germline V gives CDR1 DFQATT, CDR2 SNEGSKA (reference sequence). The CDR3 bases are TGCAGTGCTAGAGATCCCTCGAGAGGGACTTCTTTCGAGCAGTACTTC. As protein: CSARDPSRGTSFEQYF.